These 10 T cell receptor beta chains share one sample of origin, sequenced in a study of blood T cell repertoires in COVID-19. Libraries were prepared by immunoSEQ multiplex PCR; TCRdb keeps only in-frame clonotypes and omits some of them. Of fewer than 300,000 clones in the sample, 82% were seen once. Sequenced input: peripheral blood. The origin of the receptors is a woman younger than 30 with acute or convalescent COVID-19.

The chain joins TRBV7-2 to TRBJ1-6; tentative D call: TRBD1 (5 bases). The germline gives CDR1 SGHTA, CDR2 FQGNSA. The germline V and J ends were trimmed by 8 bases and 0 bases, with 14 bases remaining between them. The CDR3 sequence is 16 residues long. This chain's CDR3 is CASRRGGNSYNSPLHF. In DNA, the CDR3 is TGTGCCAGCCGTCGTGGGGGGAACTCCTATAATTCACCCCTCCACTTT.

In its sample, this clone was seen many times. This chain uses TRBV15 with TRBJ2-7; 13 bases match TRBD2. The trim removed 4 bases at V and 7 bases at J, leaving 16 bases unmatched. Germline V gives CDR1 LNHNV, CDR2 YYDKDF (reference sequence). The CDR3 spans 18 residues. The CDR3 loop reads CATSTSETGLAGAREQYF. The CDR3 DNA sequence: TGTGCCACCAGCACTTCCGAAACAGGACTAGCGGGAGCGAGGGAGCAGTACTTC.

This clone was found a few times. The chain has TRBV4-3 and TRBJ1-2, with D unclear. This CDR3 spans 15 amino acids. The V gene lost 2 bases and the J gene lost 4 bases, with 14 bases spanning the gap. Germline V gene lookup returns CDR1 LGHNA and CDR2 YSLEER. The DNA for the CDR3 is TGCGCCAGCAGCCAAATGGCTCAAGTCACCTATGGCTACACCTTC. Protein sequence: CASSQMAQVTYGYTF.

CDR3 DNA: TGTGCCAGCAAAAGCCTAGCGGGGATCACAGATACGCAGTATTTT. Translating it yields CASKSLAGITDTQYF. The chain is built from TRBV13 and TRBJ2-3; 9 bases line up with TRBD2. The J segment lost 2 bases and the V segment lost 7 bases, leaving 7 bases of the junction unmatched. The CDR3 is 15 amino acids. Germline V lookup: CDR1 PRHDT, CDR2 FYEKMQ (reference sequence).

The CDR3 loop reads CASSQDRGREQYF. In DNA, the CDR3 is TGTGCCAGCAGCCAGGACAGGGGGCGCGAGCAGTACTTC. J is TRBJ2-7 and V is TRBV3-1 (or the pseudogene TRBV3-2); 11 bases align to TRBD1. V dropped 3 bases and J dropped 6; count of bases not matched to a gene: 1. The CDR3 sequence is 13 residues long. Per the germline V gene, CDR1 is LGHDT and CDR2 is YNNKEL (reference sequence).

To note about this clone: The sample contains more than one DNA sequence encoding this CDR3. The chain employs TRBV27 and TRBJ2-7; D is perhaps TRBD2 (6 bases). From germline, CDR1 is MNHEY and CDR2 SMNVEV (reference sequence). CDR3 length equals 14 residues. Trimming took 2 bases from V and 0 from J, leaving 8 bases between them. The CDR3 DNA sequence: TGTGCCAGCAGTTTAGGGGGGAGCTCCTACGAGCAGTACTTC. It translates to CASSLGGSSYEQYF.

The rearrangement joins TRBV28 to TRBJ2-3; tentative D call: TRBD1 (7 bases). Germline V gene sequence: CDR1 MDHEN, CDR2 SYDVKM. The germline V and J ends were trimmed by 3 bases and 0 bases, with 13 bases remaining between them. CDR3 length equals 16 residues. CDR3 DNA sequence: TGTGCCAGCAGTTTTGGAGGGGGCTCTAGCACAGATACGCAGTATTTT. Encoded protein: CASSFGGGSSTDTQYF.

The CDR3 bases are TGTGCCAGCAGCCGTGGACTAGCGGGAACGAATGAGCAGTTCTTC. This gives the protein CASSRGLAGTNEQFF. The chain employs TRBV6-5 and TRBJ2-1; 12 bases are shared with TRBD2. J gave up 7 bases and V 6 bases, and 7 bases lay outside the gene matches. CDR1 is MNHEY, CDR2 SVGAGI, per germline. This CDR3 is 15 amino acids long.

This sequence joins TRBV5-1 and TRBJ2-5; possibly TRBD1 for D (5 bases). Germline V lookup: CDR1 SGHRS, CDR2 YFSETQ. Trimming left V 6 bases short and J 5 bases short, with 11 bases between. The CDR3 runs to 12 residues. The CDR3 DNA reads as TGCGCCAGCAAAGGGGTTGGGGAGACCCAGTACTTC. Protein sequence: CASKGVGETQYF. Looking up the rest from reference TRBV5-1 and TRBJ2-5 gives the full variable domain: KAGVTQTPRYLIKTRGQQVTLSCSPISGHRSVSWYQQTPGQGLQFLFEYFSETQRNKGNFPGRFSGRQFSNSRSEMNVSTLELGDSALYLCASKGVGETQYFGPGTRLLVL.

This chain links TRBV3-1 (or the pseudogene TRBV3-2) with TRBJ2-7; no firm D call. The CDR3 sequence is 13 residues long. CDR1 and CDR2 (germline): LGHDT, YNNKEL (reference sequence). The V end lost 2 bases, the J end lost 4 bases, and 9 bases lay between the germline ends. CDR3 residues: CASSQRPTYEQYF. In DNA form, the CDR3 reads TGTGCCAGCAGCCAACGTCCTACTTACGAGCAGTACTTC.